These 25 T cell receptor beta chains originate from one sample sequenced in a study of blood T cells in healthy people across ages. Primers used in a second PCR of roughly 6 to 11 cycles were a sample-barcoded 5' primer and a J-beta primer mix. MiXCR, applied by TCRdb to the 5' RACE reads, yields one record per CDR3 protein. This table holds under 800,000 distinct CDR3 sequences, 40% to 45% found once. Sequenced: blood. These receptors all come from a woman in her sixties in good health.

This clonotype showed up just a few times. The V call is TRBV20-1, the J call TRBJ2-7; 9 bases are shared with TRBD1. V shed 4 bases and J 2 bases; nucleotides not matched to a gene: 6. The CDR3 is made up of 14 amino acids. Per the germline V gene, CDR1 is DFQATT and CDR2 is SNEGSKA (reference sequence). CDR3 amino acids: CSAILRDRAYEQYF. In DNA, the CDR3 is TGCAGTGCTATACTCCGGGACAGGGCCTACGAGCAGTACTTC.

This sequence joins TRBV29-1 and TRBJ2-5; 13 bases line up with TRBD2. This CDR3 is built from 14 residues. The V segment lost 6 bases and the J segment 11 bases; nucleotides outside the gene matches: 12. The germline V gene has CDR1 SQVTM and CDR2 ANQGSEA. In nucleotides, the CDR3 is TGCAGCGTCCGGACTAGCGGGAGTTGGGATGAGCAGTACTTC. Translating it yields CSVRTSGSWDEQYF.

This chain uses TRBV30 with TRBJ1-2; TRBD1 is a possible D gene (6 bases). CDR3 length equals 14 residues. Trimming pared 2 bases from V and 3 bases from J, leaving 13 bases between. The germline CDR1 and CDR2 sequences are GTSNPN and SVGIG (reference sequence). The CDR3 protein is CAWSRGAGDYGYTF. The CDR3 DNA follows: TGTGCCTGGAGTCGGGGAGCAGGGGACTATGGCTACACCTTC. The complete variable domain, with remaining parts taken from reference TRBV30 and TRBJ1-2, reads SQTIHQWPATLVQPVGSPLSLECTVEGTSNPNLYWYRQAAGRGLQLLFYSVGIGQISSEVPQNLSASRPQDRQFILSSKKLLLSDSGFYLCAWSRGAGDYGYTFGSGTRLTVV.

The CDR3 region has the DNA TGTGCCAGCAGCTCGGGAGACAGGAGGGAGACCCAGTACTTC. Its protein product is CASSSGDRRETQYF. This sequence joins TRBV7-9 and TRBJ2-5; either TRBD1 or TRBD2 may supply D (6 bases each). The length of the CDR3 is 14 residues. The V and J ends lost 4 bases and 5 bases respectively, with 14 bases between them. Germline V CDR1 and CDR2: SEHNR, FQNEAQ (reference sequence).

The V and J genes are TRBV28 and TRBJ2-7, with D perhaps TRBD1 (7 bases). Germline CDR1 and CDR2: MDHEN and SYDVKM. The CDR3 has 13 residues. Trimming removed 6 bases from V and 7 bases from J, with 16 bases in between. The CDR3 region has the DNA TGTGCCAGCAGATCAGGGGGGCCTAGGGAGCAGTACTTC. As protein: CASRSGGPREQYF.

The gene calls are TRBV20-1 and TRBJ2-1; D unclear. Germline CDR1 and CDR2: DFQATT and SNEGSKA (reference sequence). This CDR3 is 14 amino acids long. V was clipped by 0 bases and J by 6 bases, with 12 bases between them. CDR3 DNA sequence: TGCAGTGCTAGAGAGTACTCGGGCCTCAATGAGCAGTTCTTC. It translates to CSAREYSGLNEQFF.

This clonotype was counted many times. V is TRBV7-9 and J is TRBJ2-7, with D perhaps matching TRBD2 (6 bases). V was pared by 5 bases and J by 4 bases, with 15 bases between. From germline, CDR1 is SEHNR and CDR2 FQNEAQ (reference sequence). This CDR3 is 14 amino acids long. The CDR3 sequence is CASSPMEGAYEQYF. The CDR3 nucleotides read TGTGCCAGCAGCCCAATGGAGGGCGCGTACGAGCAGTACTTC.

With respect to this clonotype: An end of the junction differs from the germline gene, which may be a read error. The rearrangement links TRBV9 to TRBJ2-3, with 8 bases fitting TRBD2. The CDR3 runs to 18 residues. Germline CDR1 is SGDLS and CDR2 is YYNGEE. The CDR3 nucleotides are TGTGCCAGCAGCGTAGCTGTCACTAGCGGAACTAGCACAGTTACGCAGTATTTT. Residues: CASSVAVTSGTSTVTQYF.

This clonotype was counted a few times. The genes are TRBV11-3 and TRBJ2-3; 7 nucleotides line up with TRBD1. The CDR3 covers 15 residues. V trimming: 3 bases; J trimming: 6 bases; junction bases outside the gene matches: 9. Germline V gives CDR1 SGHNT, CDR2 YENEEA. In DNA, the CDR3 is TGTGCCAGCAGCTTCCAAGGACAGGATGGCGATACGCAGTATTTT. Residues: CASSFQGQDGDTQYF.

Concerning this clonotype itself: Being one base from a much bigger clone, this may be a read error. The chain recombines TRBV29-1 with TRBJ2-7; no firm D call. This CDR3 has 12 residues. Germline CDR1 reads SQVTM; CDR2 reads ANQGSEA. CDR3 sequence reads: CGVEDLSYEQYF. The CDR3 bases are TGCGGCGTTGAAGATCTCTCCTACGAGCAGTACTTC.

This clonotype was counted between two and nine times. This chain links TRBV11-2 with TRBJ2-3, with 8 bases aligning to TRBD1. Germline values: CDR1 SGHAT, CDR2 FQNNGV. The CDR3 length is 15 residues. V trimming: 5 bases; J trimming: 4 bases; junction bases outside the gene matches: 8. The CDR3 DNA sequence: TGTGCCAGCAGCCGCTTGGGACAGGTGGCAGATACGCAGTATTTT. This sequence encodes CASSRLGQVADTQYF.

This clonotype turned up a few times. The chain links TRBV6-2 or TRBV6-3 to TRBJ2-1, with 8 nucleotides matching TRBD1. This CDR3 is built from 13 residues. The J segment lost 12 bases and the V segment lost 8 bases, leaving 12 bases of the junction unmatched. CDR1 MNHEY and CDR2 SVGEGT come from the germline V gene. CDR3 nucleotides: TGTGCCAGCCGCCCCAGGGGGCTTAGGGCGCAGTTCTTC. Encoded protein: CASRPRGLRAQFF.

The table lists this clonotype with a few counts. This rearrangement joins TRBV29-1 to TRBJ1-4; D is perhaps TRBD1 (5 bases). Between the trimmed V and J ends, which lost 6 bases and 3 bases, there was a span of 11 bases. Germline V gene lookup returns CDR1 SQVTM and CDR2 ANQGSEA. The CDR3 sequence is 13 residues long. CDR3 nucleotide sequence: TGCAGCGTCCAGGGTTGGGCTAATGAAAAACTGTTTTTT. Protein: CSVQGWANEKLFF.

This clonotype was seen a handful of times. V usage is TRBV6-6 and J usage is TRBJ2-1; D unclear. V lost 7 bases and J 8 bases, leaving 12 bases between the germline ends. This CDR3 is 12 amino acids long. CDR1 is MNHNY, CDR2 SVGAGI, per germline (reference sequence). The CDR3 coding sequence is TGTGCCAGCACCAACCTAGGATATGAGCAGTTCTTC. This sequence encodes CASTNLGYEQFF.

The rearrangement links TRBV7-9 to TRBJ2-7; 10 bases agree with TRBD2. Trimming took 2 bases from V and 5 from J; bases not matched to a gene: 9. CDR1 is SEHNR, CDR2 FQNEAQ, per germline (reference sequence). The length of the CDR3 is 16 residues. The CDR3 coding sequence is TGTGCCAGCAGCTTACCCCCTAGCGGGAGTGAAAACGAGCAGTACTTC. This codes for CASSLPPSGSENEQYF.

The sample holds a few counts of this clonotype. The J gene is TRBJ1-4, the V gene TRBV20-1; 7 nucleotides agree with TRBD1. V lost 6 bases, J lost 6 bases, and 13 bases stayed unmatched. This CDR3 region has 15 residues. Germline assignment: CDR1 DFQATT and CDR2 SNEGSKA (reference sequence). The CDR3 is CSATNAGTADEKLFF. The CDR3 DNA follows: TGCAGTGCCACAAATGCCGGGACAGCCGATGAAAAACTGTTTTTT.

A few counts support this clonotype. This chain uses TRBV6-5 with TRBJ2-7; 7 nucleotides match TRBD1. Germline values: CDR1 MNHEY, CDR2 SVGAGI. V lost 6 bases to trimming and J lost 7 bases; unmatched junction nucleotides: 9. CDR3 size: 13 residues. The CDR3 DNA reads TGTGCCAGCAGCCTCTCTACAGGGGTTGAGCAGTACTTC. It specifies CASSLSTGVEQYF.

This clonotype was recorded a few times. The chain couples TRBV19 to TRBJ1-1; 8 bases fit TRBD1. V trimming: 7 bases; J trimming: 4 bases; junction bases outside the gene matches: 5. The length of the CDR3 is 13 residues. Germline CDR1 and CDR2: LNHDA and SQIVND (reference sequence). Here the CDR3 reads CASTETGATEAFF. CDR3 DNA sequence: TGTGCCAGTACCGAGACAGGGGCCACTGAAGCTTTCTTT. The full variable domain, with the rest looked up from reference TRBV19 and TRBJ1-1, is DGGITQSPKYLFRKEGQNVTLSCEQNLNHDAMYWYRQDPGQGLRLIYYSQIVNDFQKGDIAEGYSVSREKKESFPLTVTSAQKNPTAFYLCASTETGATEAFFGQGTRLTVV.

This chain joins TRBV20-1 and TRBJ2-3; 9 nucleotides line up with TRBD2. From germline, CDR1 is DFQATT and CDR2 SNEGSKA (reference sequence). V shed 5 bases, J shed 4 bases, and the junction held 4 bases outside the gene matches. This CDR3 has 13 residues. The CDR3 is CSAPSGIADTQYF. CDR3 DNA: TGCAGTGCTCCTAGCGGGATCGCAGATACGCAGTATTTT.

This clonotype showed up many times. V and J are TRBV5-1 and TRBJ2-7; TRBD1 is a possible D gene (6 bases). Germline V gene data show CDR1 as SGHRS and CDR2 as YFSETQ. The CDR3 sequence is 16 residues long. Trimming left V 4 bases short and J 4 bases short, with 21 bases between. The CDR3 is CASSLQRTGTTYEQYF. The CDR3 DNA reads as TGCGCCAGCAGCCTCCAAAGAACCGGGACAACGTACGAGCAGTACTTC.

This clonotype was detected many times. The chain uses TRBV29-1 and TRBJ2-5; no definite D call. This CDR3 is 11 amino acids long. Germline-derived CDR1 and CDR2 are SQVTM and ANQGSEA. V lost 4 bases, J lost 5 bases, and 8 bases lay in between. This CDR3 reads CSVVVIETQYF. CDR3 DNA: TGCAGCGTTGTAGTAATCGAGACCCAGTACTTC.

This clonotype has just a few counts. The chain combines TRBV11-2 with TRBJ2-7; 8 nucleotides line up with TRBD1. Germline V gene data show CDR1 as SGHAT and CDR2 as FQNNGV. V was clipped by 7 bases and J by 5 bases; unmatched bases: 10. The CDR3 totals 14 residues. The CDR3 spells CASTNRQGTNEQYF. CDR3 DNA sequence: TGTGCCAGCACCAACCGACAGGGGACAAACGAGCAGTACTTC. The full variable domain, its missing parts supplied by reference TRBV11-2 and TRBJ2-7, is EAGVAQSPRYKIIEKRQSVAFWCNPISGHATLYWYQQILGQGPKLLIQFQNNGVVDDSQLPKDRFSAERLKGVDSTLKIQPAKLEDSAVYLCASTNRQGTNEQYFGPGTRLTVT.

There are a few counts of this clonotype. The chain uses TRBV20-1 and TRBJ1-1, with 7 bases that match TRBD1. Per germline, CDR1 DFQATT and CDR2 SNEGSKA (reference sequence). CDR3 length: 13 amino acids. V trimming: 6 bases; J trimming: 5 bases; junction bases outside the gene matches: 9. Written as DNA, the CDR3 is TGCAGTGCGCCAACAGGGGTTAGGACTGAAGCTTTCTTT. Its translation: CSAPTGVRTEAFF.

This clonotype was observed a few times. The chain uses TRBV3-1 and TRBJ1-6; maybe TRBD1 (6 bases). Germline-derived CDR1 and CDR2 are LGHDT and YNNKEL (reference sequence). The CDR3 is 15 residues long. With 1 base removed from V and 4 bases from J, the gap between germline ends came to 8 bases. The CDR3 bases are TGTGCCAGCAGCCAAGGAACAGGGTATAATTCACCCCTCCACTTT. Translation gives CASSQGTGYNSPLHF.

The rearrangement uses TRBV20-1 and TRBJ1-5; D might be TRBD1 (6 bases). The CDR3 contains 15 residues. Per germline, CDR1 DFQATT and CDR2 SNEGSKA (reference sequence). V gave up 0 bases and J gave up 7 bases, with 16 bases separating them. The CDR3 is CSAREWDKGDQPQHF. In DNA, the CDR3 is TGCAGTGCTAGAGAATGGGACAAGGGGGACCAGCCCCAGCATTTT.